The next 9 T cell receptor beta chains were all read from a single sample in a study of identical twins. TCRdb ran MiXCR on the 5' RACE reads and lists one entry per CDR3 protein. Here the sample spans approximately 470,000 distinct CDR3 sequences, around 14% being singletons. These data are also associated with another study on yellow fever vaccine responses in identical twins.

The sequencing sample was made of CD4+ T cells sorted from blood. These receptor sequences come from a woman younger than 35 in good health.

This clonotype was picked up a small number of times. The chain uses TRBV27 and TRBJ2-1; TRBD2 matches at 9 bases. Germline CDR1 is MNHEY and CDR2 is SMNVEV (reference sequence). This CDR3 has 12 residues. V lost 7 bases and J lost 12; bases outside the gene matches: 7. CDR3 DNA sequence: TGTGCCAGCATAGGTAGCGGGAGTCGGCAGTTCTTC. Translation: CASIGSGSRQFF.

There are a few counts of this clonotype. J is TRBJ2-3 and V is TRBV12-3 or TRBV12-4; 11 bases are a match to TRBD1. Trimming cost V 6 bases and J 3 bases; bases outside gene matches: 2. CDR3 length equals 14 residues. CDR3 nucleotides: TGTGCCAGCAGGGGGACAGGGGGGACAGATACGCAGTATTTT. Its translation: CASRGTGGTDTQYF.

This rearrangement joins TRBV3-1 to TRBJ2-7, with TRBD1 identical over 7 bases. J lost 5 bases, V lost 1 base, and 5 bases had no gene match. The germline CDR1 and CDR2 sequences are LGHDT and YNNKEL (reference sequence). This CDR3 spans 14 amino acids. The CDR3 region has the DNA TGTGCCAGCAGCCAAGCCCACAGGGGTAACGAGCAGTACTTC. Translation: CASSQAHRGNEQYF.

In this sample, this clonotype turned up many times. The J gene is TRBJ1-5, the V gene TRBV15, with D perhaps TRBD1 (6 bases). Germline CDR1 reads LNHNV; CDR2 reads YYDKDF (reference sequence). This CDR3 has 17 amino acids. Trimming removed 1 base from V and 0 bases from J, with 13 bases in between. CDR3 coding DNA: TGTGCCACCAGCAGAGCGGGACAACAATATAGCAATCAGCCCCAGCATTTT. This gives the protein CATSRAGQQYSNQPQHF.

In this sample, this clonotype turned up a few times. This chain uses TRBV6-1 with TRBJ2-1; 10 bases agree with TRBD2. The CDR3 contains 14 residues. J lost 6 bases, V lost 4 bases, and 3 bases had no gene match. From germline, CDR1 is MNHNS and CDR2 SASEGT. CDR3 sequence (DNA): TGTGCCAGCAGTGCGGCTAGCGGGAGCAATGAGCAGTTCTTC. It translates to CASSAASGSNEQFF.

V is TRBV27 and J is TRBJ1-1; D ambiguous. The CDR3 spans 14 residues. The V gene lost 3 bases and the J gene lost 3 bases, with 11 bases spanning the gap. Germline V gives CDR1 MNHEY, CDR2 SMNVEV (reference sequence). The CDR3 nucleotides read TGTGCCAGCAGTTTTACGGGTTCAGACACTGAAGCTTTCTTT. It is translated as CASSFTGSDTEAFF.

In its sample, this clonotype was seen a few times. The chain joins TRBV11-1 to TRBJ2-2; 10 bases map to TRBD2. The J segment lost 6 bases and the V segment lost 3 bases, leaving 16 bases of the junction unmatched. The germline gives CDR1 SGHAT, CDR2 FQDESV (reference sequence). The CDR3 has 19 amino acids. The CDR3 bases are TGTGCCAGCAGCTTCCTCCAGAGCGGGAGGGCCCTCGGGGCCGGGGAGCTGTTTTTT. Protein sequence: CASSFLQSGRALGAGELFF.

The table lists this clonotype with many counts. This rearrangement joins TRBV5-1 to TRBJ1-1; perhaps TRBD1 as D (5 bases). Germline assignment: CDR1 SGHRS and CDR2 YFSETQ. V shed 4 bases and J shed 0 bases, with 10 bases lying between them. This CDR3 contains 14 residues. The CDR3 nucleotides are TGCGCCAGCAGCCCAGGGCTAATGAACACTGAAGCTTTCTTT. This gives the protein CASSPGLMNTEAFF. Full variable domain (rest looked up from reference TRBV5-1 and TRBJ1-1): KAGVTQTPRYLIKTRGQQVTLSCSPISGHRSVSWYQQTPGQGLQFLFEYFSETQRNKGNFPGRFSGRQFSNSRSEMNVSTLELGDSALYLCASSPGLMNTEAFFGQGTRLTVV.

The chain couples TRBV27 to TRBJ2-3; TRBD2 matches 11 bases. V was clipped by 4 bases and J by 4 bases; unmatched bases: 7. Looked up from germline, CDR1 is MNHEY and CDR2 is SMNVEV (reference sequence). The CDR3 is 16 residues long. CDR3 protein: CASSSLSGGVADTQYF. In nucleotides, the CDR3 is TGTGCCAGCAGTTCCCTTAGCGGGGGGGTTGCAGATACGCAGTATTTT.